The following is a TCR beta chain sequence with its context. This CDR3 region has 15 residues. Germline CDR1 MNHEY, CDR2 SMNVEV (reference sequence). The V and J ends lost 5 bases and 5 bases, in that order; junction bases with no gene match: 7. The sample originates from a study of cytomegalovirus exposure and HLA in healthy donors. The PCR had 60 Vbeta and 13 Jbeta primers. TCRdb's copy holds only in-frame clones and misses some; the assay was immunoSEQ multiplex PCR. The sample spans 100,000 to 150,000 clones; the ten largest clones claim approximately 0.93%. This chain uses TRBV27 with TRBJ2-7; 12 nucleotides agree with TRBD1. Source material: PBMCs. The clonotype originates from a man aged 18 to 30 in good health and CMV-seronegative. The CDR3 reads CASSAPGTGGHEQYF. CDR3 nucleotides: TGTGCCAGCAGTGCACCCGGGACAGGGGGCCACGAGCAGTACTTC.